A selection of T cell receptor beta chains follows, all from one sample in a study of blood T cell repertoires in COVID-19. The repertoire was sequenced with immunoSEQ multiplex PCR; TCRdb's copy has only in-frame clones and lacks some. The data contain roughly 190,000 clones, around four fifths of them singletons. The sample was peripheral blood. These receptors all come from a woman aged 65 to 85 with COVID-19, enrolled during active disease. Each CDR3 is given without its conserved first and last residue. D genes are given only for firm matches. A row's size may be missing; if present it is once, few, many or a size class.

>TRBD1|TRBJ1-1|once|TRBV7-9
ASSSPGTGPNTEAF
>TRBD2|TRBJ2-7|NA|TRBV2
ASSVGYGRSREQY
>NA|TRBJ2-3|once|TRBV18
ASSPQGWGTDTQY
>NA|TRBJ1-1|NA|TRBV5-6
ASSLVPGAKAF
>TRBD1|TRBJ2-3|NA|TRBV5-1
ASSAPGQGADTQY
>NA|TRBJ1-2|NA|TRBV7-3
ASSPGGRGAISGYT
>NA|TRBJ1-1|NA|TRBV3-1/TRBV3-2
ASSRQDEAF
>NA|TRBJ1-5|NA|TRBV6-5
ASSEGRSGNQPQH
>TRBD2|TRBJ2-7|NA|TRBV6-5
ASKVVAGALPY
>TRBD2|TRBJ2-7|NA|TRBV9
ASSFDPSGSYEQY
>NA|TRBJ2-7|once|TRBV19
ASSIILWHGQY
>NA|TRBJ2-3|NA|TRBV5-4
ASSAEGGADTQY
>TRBD1|TRBJ1-6|NA|TRBV11-2
ASSRGQDYNSPLH
>NA|TRBJ2-2|NA|TRBV7-2
ASSLGVLDTGELF
>NA|TRBJ1-2|NA|TRBV4-1
ASSRISATGLGYT
>NA|TRBJ1-1|NA|TRBV6-4
ASSDSMPGPVNTEAF
>NA|TRBJ1-2|NA|TRBV4-1
ASSHPTSGEHGYT
>NA|TRBJ1-6|NA|TRBV18
ASSPIRGNSPLH
>NA|TRBJ2-7|NA|TRBV6-6
ASSLGGTSYEQY
>NA|TRBJ1-2|NA|TRBV12-2
ASRLDTSGMNYGYT
>TRBD2|TRBJ2-7|NA|TRBV6-5
ASSYLSLAGGYEQY
>NA|TRBJ2-5|once|TRBV19
ASSIDHRVHETQY
>TRBD2|TRBJ2-5|NA|TRBV3-1/TRBV3-2
ASSLRLAGSQETQY
>TRBD1|TRBJ2-7|NA|TRBV7-2
ASNPGQGYYEQY
>NA|TRBJ2-7|NA|TRBV11-2
ASTRTDYYEQY